The clone carrying this T cell receptor (beta chain) came up a few times. The V gene's germline CDR1 is SGHVS and CDR2 FQNEAQ. There are 15 residues in the CDR3. V shed 6 bases and J 0 bases; nucleotides not matched to a gene: 4. This sample was taken from a study of blood T cell repertoires in COVID-19. As for the study in general: There were acute and convalescent COVID-19 samples, and they came from the United States, Italy and Spain. From T cells, B-cell-depleted T cells, or PBMCs came the material, which was cDNA or gDNA.

The authors' processing: Counts of nucleated cells, estimated from reference gene primer amplification, were obtained. TCRdb's copy holds only in-frame clones and misses some; the assay was immunoSEQ multiplex PCR. V, J and clone size were drawn from that table, and D and trimming were deduced from the DNA. The data hold a few hundred thousand clones, with roughly nine tenths observed a single time. The genes are TRBV7-8 and TRBJ2-2; 7 bases align to TRBD1. This TCR derives from a man younger than 35 who had recovered from COVID-19. The specimen was peripheral blood. CDR3 region: CASSQGQANTGELFF. The CDR3 DNA sequence: TGTGCCAGCAGTCAAGGACAGGCGAACACCGGGGAGCTGTTTTTT.